The present TCR beta chain was sequenced within a study of early T cells in non-severe SARS-CoV-2 infection. CDR1 is MNHNY and CDR2 is SVGAGI in the germline V gene (reference sequence). This CDR3 is 15 amino acids long. V gave up 5 bases and J gave up 1 base; unmatched junction bases: 7. This clonotype showed up just a few times. From the 5' RACE reads, TCRdb called clonotypes with MiXCR, one entry per CDR3 protein. Of 66,000 or so distinct CDR3 sequences in the sample, about 13% are singletons; the top ten hold roughly 8.3%. The origin of this receptor is an adult who was a healthcare worker with PCR-confirmed SARS-CoV-2 infection or an uninfected control (not recorded which). Input material: whole blood. The V gene is TRBV6-6, the J gene TRBJ2-5; 7 bases agree with TRBD2. The CDR3 spells CASSKLGGVQETQYF. The CDR3 region has the DNA TGTGCCAGCAGTAAATTGGGGGGGGTCCAAGAGACCCAGTACTTC.